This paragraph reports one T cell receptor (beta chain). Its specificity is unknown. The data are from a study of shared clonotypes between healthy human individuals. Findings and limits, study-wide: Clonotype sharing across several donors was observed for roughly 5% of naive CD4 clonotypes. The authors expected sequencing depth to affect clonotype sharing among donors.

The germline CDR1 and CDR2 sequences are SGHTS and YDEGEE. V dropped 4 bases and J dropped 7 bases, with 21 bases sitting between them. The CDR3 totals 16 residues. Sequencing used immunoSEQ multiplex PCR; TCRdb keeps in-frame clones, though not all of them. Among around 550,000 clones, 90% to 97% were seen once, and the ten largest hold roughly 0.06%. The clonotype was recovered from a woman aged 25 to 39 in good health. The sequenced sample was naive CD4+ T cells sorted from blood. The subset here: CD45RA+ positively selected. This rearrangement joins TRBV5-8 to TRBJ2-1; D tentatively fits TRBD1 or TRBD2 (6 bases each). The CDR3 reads CASSLAWGRGRNEQFF. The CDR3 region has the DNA TGTGCCAGCAGCCTCGCTTGGGGGCGGGGCAGGAATGAGCAGTTCTTC.